The rows below give T cell receptor beta chains drawn from one sample of a study of blood T cells in healthy people across ages. Using its own MiXCR run on the 5' RACE reads, TCRdb lists one record per CDR3 protein. This table has 800,000 to 950,000 distinct CDR3 sequences, almost 30% appearing once. The data also belong to a second study, concerning T cells of mothers and their children.

The sequenced sample was blood. These receptors were collected from a woman between 40 and 50 years old in good health. Both conserved end residues are part of each CDR3. D genes are given only for firm matches.

j_call: TRBJ1-2
d_call: NA
v_call: TRBV21-1
cdr3_aa: CASSKGQGARYGYTF

j_call: TRBJ2-1
d_call: TRBD1
v_call: TRBV29-1
cdr3_aa: CSGLDRTYNEQFF

j_call: TRBJ2-7
d_call: TRBD1
v_call: TRBV4-1
cdr3_aa: CASSQPGQHYEQYF

j_call: NA
d_call: TRBD2
v_call: TRBV7-6
cdr3_aa: CASSLVGAGLGWATQYF

j_call: TRBJ1-4
d_call: NA
v_call: TRBV20-1
cdr3_aa: CSASWGTGGEKLFF

j_call: TRBJ2-1
d_call: TRBD1
v_call: TRBV4-1
cdr3_aa: CASSHGVRTGSNEQFF

j_call: TRBJ1-4
d_call: TRBD1
v_call: TRBV12-3/TRBV12-4
cdr3_aa: CACSPPGQGHEKLFF

j_call: TRBJ2-3
d_call: NA
v_call: TRBV6-4
cdr3_aa: CASSALRSDTQYF

j_call: TRBJ2-1
d_call: TRBD2
v_call: TRBV4-3
cdr3_aa: CASSQEGRGGQNEQFF

j_call: TRBJ2-3
d_call: NA
v_call: TRBV7-3
cdr3_aa: CASSLMLPDTQYF

j_call: TRBJ2-5
d_call: NA
v_call: TRBV5-1
cdr3_aa: CASSLPSKETQYF

j_call: TRBJ2-7
d_call: TRBD2
v_call: TRBV6-5
cdr3_aa: CASSLLAEGYEQYF

j_call: TRBJ1-2
d_call: NA
v_call: TRBV6-2/TRBV6-3
cdr3_aa: CASRYLGRMYGYTF

j_call: TRBJ2-4
d_call: NA
v_call: TRBV28
cdr3_aa: CAAQGHKNIQYF

j_call: TRBJ2-7
d_call: NA
v_call: TRBV29-1
cdr3_aa: CSVEVGPAGEQYF

j_call: TRBJ2-1
d_call: NA
v_call: TRBV19
cdr3_aa: CASRLRDPGDEQFF

j_call: TRBJ1-1
d_call: NA
v_call: TRBV7-6
cdr3_aa: CASSLEVSLLNTEAFF

j_call: TRBJ2-1
d_call: TRBD2
v_call: TRBV7-3
cdr3_aa: CASSSEGLAEQFF

j_call: TRBJ2-6
d_call: TRBD1
v_call: TRBV5-1
cdr3_aa: CASSLGRTGDPGANVLTF

j_call: TRBJ1-1
d_call: NA
v_call: TRBV29-1
cdr3_aa: CSGTTFLVFAEAFF

j_call: TRBJ2-7
d_call: TRBD1
v_call: TRBV5-4
cdr3_aa: CASSLHLPGQGISYEQYF

j_call: TRBJ2-1
d_call: NA
v_call: TRBV6-4
cdr3_aa: CASSETGDYYNEQFF

j_call: TRBJ1-1
d_call: TRBD1
v_call: TRBV6-5
cdr3_aa: CASSRGQGVGNTEAFF

j_call: TRBJ2-3
d_call: TRBD2
v_call: TRBV20-1
cdr3_aa: CSARGRSGGPLTTDTQYF

j_call: TRBJ1-2
d_call: NA
v_call: TRBV12-3/TRBV12-4
cdr3_aa: CASSYGDGYTF

j_call: TRBJ1-4
d_call: NA
v_call: TRBV28
cdr3_aa: CASKDSNEKLFF

j_call: TRBJ2-1
d_call: NA
v_call: TRBV6-5
cdr3_aa: CASSSMGLTSNEQFF

j_call: TRBJ1-3
d_call: NA
v_call: TRBV3-1
cdr3_aa: CASSQEENTIYF

j_call: TRBJ1-6
d_call: TRBD1
v_call: TRBV2
cdr3_aa: CASSRGDRGTYNSPLHF

j_call: TRBJ2-1
d_call: TRBD2
v_call: TRBV2
cdr3_aa: CASTLLAGGYNEQFF

j_call: TRBJ2-7
d_call: NA
v_call: TRBV29-1
cdr3_aa: CSVEGAGGVEQYF

j_call: TRBJ1-3
d_call: NA
v_call: TRBV5-1
cdr3_aa: CASRPSGSNSGNTIYF

j_call: TRBJ2-3
d_call: TRBD1
v_call: TRBV15
cdr3_aa: CATSRGTGALTDTQYF

j_call: TRBJ2-3
d_call: NA
v_call: TRBV28
cdr3_aa: CASGGGGIGTDTQYF

j_call: TRBJ2-1
d_call: NA
v_call: TRBV28
cdr3_aa: CASSRGSGATYNEQFF

j_call: TRBJ2-3
d_call: TRBD2
v_call: TRBV7-2
cdr3_aa: CASSATSGGAGTQYF

j_call: TRBJ1-6
d_call: TRBD1
v_call: TRBV20-1
cdr3_aa: CSAGQGKNSPLHF

j_call: TRBJ2-7
d_call: TRBD1
v_call: TRBV4-1
cdr3_aa: CASSQDWRQGPYEQYF

j_call: TRBJ2-5
d_call: TRBD2
v_call: TRBV20-1
cdr3_aa: CSARDLAGEMETQYF

j_call: TRBJ2-2
d_call: NA
v_call: TRBV7-9
cdr3_aa: CASSQLRGGGELFF

j_call: TRBJ2-1
d_call: TRBD1
v_call: TRBV5-6
cdr3_aa: CASSLGQGAYGQFF

j_call: TRBJ1-2
d_call: TRBD1
v_call: TRBV6-1
cdr3_aa: CASGGQRANYGYTF

j_call: TRBJ1-4
d_call: TRBD1
v_call: TRBV7-8
cdr3_aa: CASSSATGSNEKLFF

j_call: TRBJ2-1
d_call: NA
v_call: TRBV7-9
cdr3_aa: CASPTQGFDNEQFF

j_call: TRBJ1-1
d_call: NA
v_call: TRBV9
cdr3_aa: CASSPAGGPGMNTEAFF

j_call: TRBJ1-2
d_call: NA
v_call: TRBV24-1
cdr3_aa: CATSDPDMGYTF

j_call: NA
d_call: NA
v_call: TRBV29-1
cdr3_aa: CSVDTGFVDEQYF

j_call: TRBJ2-4
d_call: NA
v_call: TRBV20-1
cdr3_aa: CSEARPGKNIQYF

j_call: TRBJ2-1
d_call: NA
v_call: TRBV12-3/TRBV12-4
cdr3_aa: CASSSRIGLNEQFF

j_call: TRBJ2-1
d_call: TRBD2
v_call: TRBV20-1
cdr3_aa: CSAYSGRARDEQFF

j_call: TRBJ1-2
d_call: NA
v_call: TRBV28
cdr3_aa: CASSLQGANGYTF

j_call: TRBJ2-7
d_call: NA
v_call: TRBV12-3/TRBV12-4
cdr3_aa: CASSRRGGSYEQYF

j_call: TRBJ2-7
d_call: NA
v_call: TRBV12-3/TRBV12-4
cdr3_aa: CASRGSRDEQYF

j_call: TRBJ1-1
d_call: NA
v_call: TRBV27
cdr3_aa: CASSLHGLNTEAFF